Presented here are 27 T cell receptor beta chains from one specimen sequenced in a study of T cells expressing NK-cell markers. TCRdb re-called the 5' RACE reads; every CDR3 protein appears as one record, without DNA. The listing contains roughly 420,000 distinct CDR3 sequences. The sample was blood T cells: a sorted CD56 or NKG2C T cell subset, CD4+ or CD8+ T cells, or bulk PBMC T cells (not recorded which). The receptors originated from a woman between 18 and 70 years old in good health.

Considering frequency, this clonotype is medium-sized. The rearrangement links TRBV12-3 or TRBV12-4 to TRBJ1-2; the D call of TRBD1 rests on TCRdb alone, since no DNA is present to check it. This CDR3 has 12 residues. The CDR3 reads CASSLTGQGYTF.

This rearrangement joins TRBV3-1 to TRBJ1-6; TCRdb reports TRBD1, a call that lacks DNA to check it against. The CDR3 runs to 14 residues. Germline-derived CDR1 and CDR2 are LGHDT and YNNKEL (reference sequence). CDR3 in amino acids: CASSRRDSNSPLHF.

V is TRBV6-5 and J is TRBJ1-1. Germline V gives CDR1 MNHEY, CDR2 SVGAGI. The CDR3 is 13 amino acids. Here the CDR3 reads CASSYSLGTEAFF.

This chain links TRBV19 with TRBJ1-4. The V gene's germline CDR1 is LNHDA and CDR2 SQIVND (reference sequence). This CDR3 region has 15 residues. Here the CDR3 reads CASSIFDTLGEKLFF.

The rearrangement uses TRBV5-1 and TRBJ2-5; TCRdb designates TRBD2, a call that cannot be tested without DNA. The CDR3 covers 15 residues. The germline CDR1 and CDR2 sequences are SGHRS and YFSETQ. The CDR3 sequence is CASSVTGTPQETQYF.

CDR3 amino acids: CASTQPGYGYTF. This chain uses TRBV12-3 or TRBV12-4 with TRBJ1-2. The CDR3 contains 12 residues.

The chain couples TRBV4-3 to TRBJ2-3; there is no DNA to check the TCRdb D call of TRBD2. This CDR3 has 16 amino acids. Per the germline V gene, CDR1 is LGHNA and CDR2 is YSLEER. The CDR3 loop is CASSQDGGGSPDTQYF.

This sequence joins TRBV6-1 and TRBJ1-5; TCRdb calls TRBD1, which cannot be checked without DNA. The CDR3 has 14 amino acids. In germline, CDR1 is MNHNS, CDR2 SASEGT. This chain's CDR3 is CAALARGDRRPQHF.

This chain joins TRBV4-1 and TRBJ2-5; as DNA is missing, the TRBD2 call by TCRdb cannot be tested. This CDR3 is built from 14 residues. Germline CDR1 MGHRA, CDR2 YSYEKL. CDR3 in amino acids: CASSTSGGQETQYF.

V and J are TRBV20-1 and TRBJ1-6; TCRdb returns TRBD1, unconfirmable since there is no DNA. CDR1 and CDR2 from the germline V gene are DFQATT and SNEGSKA (reference sequence). CDR3 length equals 15 residues. CDR3 sequence reads: CSASRQGSELSPLHF.

CDR3 region: CASSVDVADTQYF. The genes are TRBV9 and TRBJ2-3. CDR3 size: 13 residues. Germline V gene lookup returns CDR1 SGDLS and CDR2 YYNGEE.

This chain uses TRBV4-3 with TRBJ2-5; TCRdb returns TRBD1, unconfirmable since there is no DNA. The CDR3 runs 17 residues. The germline gives CDR1 LGHNA, CDR2 YSLEER. CDR3 in amino acids: CASSRDVGTDREETQYF.

V usage is TRBV15 and J usage is TRBJ2-1; checking the TCRdb D call of TRBD1 is not possible without DNA. CDR3 length equals 14 residues. CDR1 and CDR2 from the germline V gene are LNHNV and YYDKDF (reference sequence). The CDR3 here is CATSRRTGTNEQFF.

V is TRBV10-3 and J is TRBJ2-5; the TCRdb call, TRBD1, lacks DNA for checking. The CDR3 is made up of 13 amino acids. Looked up from germline, CDR1 is ENHRY and CDR2 is SYGVKD. This chain's CDR3 is CATRGDRVETQYF.

This chain connects TRBV21-1 to TRBJ2-7; TCRdb calls TRBD1, which cannot be checked without DNA. TRBV21-1 is described as a pseudogene. This CDR3 is 14 amino acids long. This CDR3 reads CASSNQDRDYEQYF.

This sequence joins TRBV15 and TRBJ2-7. CDR3 length: 16 residues. Germline assignment: CDR1 LNHNV and CDR2 YYDKDF (reference sequence). This CDR3 reads CATSREAAGHSYEQYF.

The chain joins TRBV12-3 or TRBV12-4 to TRBJ2-1; lacking DNA, the TRBD2 call made by TCRdb goes unchecked. The CDR3 is 15 amino acids. CDR3 loop: CASSSSGETYNEQFF.

This chain links TRBV4-2 with TRBJ2-7; TCRdb names TRBD1, which stays unverified in the absence of DNA. Germline V gene lookup returns CDR1 LGHNA and CDR2 YNFKEQ. This CDR3 has 16 amino acids. This CDR3 reads CASSRRSTGIMYEQYF.

V gene TRBV19 combines with J gene TRBJ2-1. There are 13 residues in the CDR3. The germline CDR1 and CDR2 sequences are LNHDA and SQIVND (reference sequence). The CDR3 here is CASSMGNYNEQFF.

V is TRBV27 and J is TRBJ1-6; TCRdb selects TRBD1, and the lack of DNA leaves this call unchecked. This CDR3 is 15 amino acids long. CDR1 is MNHEY and CDR2 is SMNVEV in the germline V gene (reference sequence). The CDR3 here is CASTPTGQRNSPLHF.

The genes are TRBV20-1 and TRBJ2-2. The CDR3 totals 15 residues. Germline-derived CDR1 and CDR2 are DFQATT and SNEGSKA (reference sequence). The CDR3 protein is CSAHDPNRNTGELFF.

The chain couples TRBV5-1 to TRBJ2-5. The CDR3 has 14 amino acids. Germline V gives CDR1 SGHRS, CDR2 YFSETQ. The CDR3: CASSLANGQETQYF.

The CDR3 loop is CASSRDGGSNQPQHF. The chain employs TRBV5-1 and TRBJ1-5. CDR1 is SGHRS, CDR2 YFSETQ, per germline. This CDR3 contains 15 residues.

The rearrangement joins TRBV20-1 to TRBJ1-4; TCRdb gives TRBD1 as the D gene, but with no DNA this cannot be confirmed. Per germline, CDR1 DFQATT and CDR2 SNEGSKA (reference sequence). The CDR3 sequence is 15 residues long. This CDR3 reads CSATDPKGANEKLFF.

This chain's CDR3 is CSAYWVLGYTF. The rearrangement links TRBV20-1 to TRBJ1-2. The V gene's germline CDR1 is DFQATT and CDR2 SNEGSKA (reference sequence). There are 11 residues in the CDR3.

The chain couples TRBV5-5 to TRBJ2-7. CDR3 length: 13 residues. Germline CDR1 reads SGHKS; CDR2 reads YYEKEE (reference sequence). The CDR3 sequence is CASSLDWTYEQYF.

The J gene is TRBJ2-6, the V gene TRBV29-1. The CDR3 is 17 residues long. Germline CDR1 SQVTM, CDR2 ANQGSEA. CDR3: CSVEDVGIVAGANVLTF.